This T cell receptor (beta chain) was identified during a study of blood T cell repertoires in COVID-19. At the level of the study: COVID-19 samples, acute and convalescent, were from the United States, Italy and Spain. The analysed material was cDNA or gDNA that came from T cells, B-cell-depleted T cells, or PBMCs.

Germline V gene data show CDR1 as SEHNR and CDR2 as FQNEAQ (reference sequence). The V and J ends lost 2 bases and 8 bases, in that order; junction bases with no gene match: 7. The length of the CDR3 is 15 residues. Authors' methods: Reference gene primer amplification in the assay estimated nucleated cell counts. Some clones are missing from TCRdb's copy, which holds only in-frame ones; the method was immunoSEQ multiplex PCR. V, J and clone size were drawn from that table, and D and trimming were deduced from the DNA. Of tens of thousands of clones listed, more than 75% are singletons. This chain joins TRBV7-9 and TRBJ1-4; TRBD1 matches 8 bases. The receptor comes from a woman aged 70-85 years in a cohort sampled during active COVID-19. Specimen: peripheral blood. CDR3 DNA sequence: TGTGCCAGCAGCTTACCAACAGGGGGTGGGGAAAAACTGTTTTTT. Translating gives CASSLPTGGGEKLFF.